These 20 T cell receptor beta chains originate from one sample sequenced in a study of graft-versus-host responses after intestinal transplantation. Here immunoSEQ multiplex PCR was the method, and the copy in TCRdb shows in-frame clones only, minus some. The sample yields more than 80,000 clones, roughly nine tenths seen once. Their recognized antigens are unknown. This sample comprised unstimulated CD4+ T cells sorted from spleen or lymph node cells, obtained before intestinal transplant. The source of these receptors is a human donor who received an intestinal transplant.

V usage is TRBV2 and J usage is TRBJ2-5; TRBD2 aligns across 12 bases. This CDR3 comprises 12 residues. CDR1 and CDR2 (germline): SNHLY, FYNNEI. The trim removed 8 bases at V and 5 bases at J, leaving 0 bases unmatched. The CDR3 loop is CASGTSGETQYF. CDR3 sequence (DNA): TGTGCCAGCGGGACTAGCGGGGAGACCCAGTACTTC.

J is TRBJ2-1 and V is TRBV5-1; maybe TRBD1 (5 bases). The germline CDR1 and CDR2 sequences are SGHRS and YFSETQ. With 0 bases removed from V and 1 base from J, the gap between germline ends came to 8 bases. CDR3 length: 15 amino acids. The CDR3 sequence is CASSLARVSYNEQFF. CDR3 nucleotide sequence: TGCGCCAGCAGCTTGGCCAGGGTTTCCTACAATGAGCAGTTCTTC.

The chain links TRBV19 to TRBJ1-2; D is perhaps TRBD1 (5 bases). V was shortened by 3 bases and J by 2 bases, with 13 bases between the two germline ends. The CDR3 extends over 15 amino acids. In germline, CDR1 is LNHDA, CDR2 SQIVND (reference sequence). The chain's CDR3 is CASSIPLGGNYGYTF. CDR3 nucleotide sequence: TGTGCCAGTAGTATTCCCCTGGGGGGGAACTATGGCTACACCTTC.

V is TRBV5-4 and J is TRBJ2-5, with 8 bases identical to TRBD2. The germline gives CDR1 SGHNT, CDR2 YYREEE (reference sequence). Trimming at V came to 1 base and at J to 5 bases, leaving 4 bases not matched to a gene. The CDR3 has 14 residues. The CDR3 is CASSLSSGKETQYF. The CDR3 coding sequence is TGTGCCAGCAGCTTGAGTAGCGGGAAGGAGACCCAGTACTTC.

The genes are TRBV5-6 and TRBJ2-2, with TRBD2 matching over 11 bases. The J segment lost 1 base and the V segment lost 3 bases, leaving 11 bases of the junction unmatched. Germline loops: CDR1 SGHDT, CDR2 YYEEEE. The CDR3 is 19 residues long. The DNA for the CDR3 is TGTGCCAGCAGCTCGGACCTCCTACTAGCGGGAGAGAACACCGGGGAGCTGTTTTTT. Protein product: CASSSDLLLAGENTGELFF. Full variable domain (remainder filled in from reference TRBV5-6 and TRBJ2-2): DAGVTQSPTHLIKTRGQQVTLRCSPKSGHDTVSWYQQALGQGPQFIFQYYEEEERQRGNFPDRFSGHQFPNYSSELNVNALLLGDSALYLCASSSDLLLAGENTGELFFGEGSRLTVL.

The chain links TRBV5-1 to TRBJ1-1, with 9 bases lining up with TRBD1. Germline CDR1 reads SGHRS; CDR2 reads YFSETQ. Trimming removed 3 bases from V and 1 base from J; junction bases left unmatched: 10. The CDR3 is 17 amino acids. The CDR3 bases are TGCGCCAGCAGCTACCGCCGGGACAGGGTGAAGAACACTGAAGCTTTCTTT. Amino acids: CASSYRRDRVKNTEAFF.

CDR3: CATSRGGEKLFF. DNA for the CDR3: TGTGCCACCAGCAGAGGAGGCGAAAAACTGTTTTTT. V is TRBV15 and J is TRBJ1-4; D unresolved. Deletions cut 1 base from V and 8 bases from J, with 5 bases between. Germline V gives CDR1 LNHNV, CDR2 YYDKDF (reference sequence). The CDR3 sequence is 12 residues long.

The J gene is TRBJ1-1, the V gene TRBV5-1; no reliable D call. Looked up from germline, CDR1 is SGHRS and CDR2 is YFSETQ. The length of the CDR3 is 14 residues. The V end was cut by 2 bases, the J end by 4 bases, with 12 bases between. CDR3 bases: TGCGCCAGCAGCTTAAAAGGAGACGGCACTGAAGCTTTCTTT. Residues: CASSLKGDGTEAFF.

J is TRBJ2-7 and V is TRBV10-3; TRBD2 matches 10 bases. Trimming at V came to 11 bases and at J to 4 bases, leaving 8 bases not matched to a gene. From germline, CDR1 is ENHRY and CDR2 SYGVKD. The length of the CDR3 is 13 residues. The CDR3 reads CASTSGRPYEQYF. The CDR3 DNA is TGTGCCTCGACTAGCGGGCGACCTTACGAGCAGTACTTC.

The chain joins TRBV5-1 to TRBJ2-3; D ambiguous. With 1 base removed from V and 2 bases from J, the gap between germline ends came to 11 bases. The CDR3 runs 15 residues. Germline lookup yields CDR1 SGHRS and CDR2 YFSETQ. CDR3 in DNA: TGCGCCAGCAGCTTGAACCGATACTACACAGATACGCAGTATTTT. Amino acid sequence: CASSLNRYYTDTQYF. Together with reference TRBV5-1 and TRBJ2-3, the CDR3 gives the full variable domain: KAGVTQTPRYLIKTRGQQVTLSCSPISGHRSVSWYQQTPGQGLQFLFEYFSETQRNKGNFPGRFSGRQFSNSRSEMNVSTLELGDSALYLCASSLNRYYTDTQYFGPGTRLTVL.

The chain employs TRBV5-1 and TRBJ2-1; maybe TRBD1 (5 bases). Per germline, CDR1 SGHRS and CDR2 YFSETQ. The CDR3 spans 17 residues. V was shortened by 0 bases and J by 3 bases, with 16 bases between the two germline ends. This chain's CDR3 is CASSLGRWGNRYNEQFF. DNA of the CDR3: TGCGCCAGCAGCTTGGGTCGGTGGGGCAACCGCTACAATGAGCAGTTCTTC.

The V gene is TRBV18, the J gene TRBJ2-1; TRBD1 agrees at 7 bases. The CDR3 contains 16 residues. CDR1 KGHSH and CDR2 LQKENI come from the germline V gene. Trimming took 4 bases from V and 0 from J; bases not matched to a gene: 6. CDR3 nucleotide sequence: TGTGCCAGCTCACTCTTCGACAGGGCCTCCTACAATGAGCAGTTCTTC. Encoded protein: CASSLFDRASYNEQFF.

The CDR3, as DNA: TGCGCCAGCAGCCACCAGGAACCCAACTATGGCTACACCTTC. Protein sequence: CASSHQEPNYGYTF. V and J are TRBV4-1 and TRBJ1-2; D is unresolved. From germline, CDR1 is MGHRA and CDR2 YSYEKL. V was cut by 3 bases and J by 2 bases, with 10 bases left in between. The CDR3 extends over 14 amino acids.

The chain couples TRBV9 to TRBJ2-3, with TRBD2 matching over 7 bases. The germline V gene has CDR1 SGDLS and CDR2 YYNGEE. Trimming took 0 bases from V and 3 from J; bases not matched to a gene: 7. This CDR3 region has 16 residues. The CDR3 nucleotides are TGTGCCAGCAGCGTAGGGGGAGGGGTGGTGACAGATACGCAGTATTTT. This gives the protein CASSVGGGVVTDTQYF.

The CDR3 here is CASSEEGGNTIYF. In nucleotides, the CDR3 is TGTGCCAGCAGTGAAGAAGGAGGTAACACCATATATTTT. This chain connects TRBV2 to TRBJ1-3, with no clear D. V was trimmed by 1 base and J by 7 bases, leaving 8 bases between them. Germline CDR1 is SNHLY and CDR2 is FYNNEI. The CDR3 is 13 amino acids.

The V call is TRBV10-3, the J call TRBJ2-7, with 8 nucleotides matching TRBD1. The germline CDR1 and CDR2 sequences are ENHRY and SYGVKD. This CDR3 has 14 amino acids. Germline trimming cut 4 bases from V and 7 bases from J; bases unmatched to any gene: 9. The chain's CDR3 is CAISAIEGTGEQYF. CDR3 sequence (DNA): TGTGCCATCAGTGCTATCGAAGGGACAGGTGAGCAGTACTTC.

Regarding this clone: Different DNA sequences within this sample yield the same CDR3. V usage is TRBV2 and J usage is TRBJ1-1, with D possibly matching TRBD1 (6 bases). The V gene's germline CDR1 is SNHLY and CDR2 FYNNEI. The CDR3 consists of 15 residues. The germline V and J ends were trimmed by 4 bases and 3 bases, with 15 bases remaining between them. CDR3 in amino acids: CASSGGRGGDTEAFF. DNA for the CDR3: TGTGCCAGCAGTGGAGGCAGGGGAGGGGACACTGAAGCTTTCTTT.

The chain carries TRBV18 and TRBJ2-1; 9 bases map to TRBD2. The CDR3 sequence is 16 residues long. Germline V gives CDR1 KGHSH, CDR2 LQKENI. V was pared by 0 bases and J by 5 bases, with 5 bases of the junction left unmatched. The CDR3 spells CASSPPGLAIHNEQFF. The CDR3 nucleotides read TGTGCCAGCTCACCACCAGGACTAGCGATCCACAATGAGCAGTTCTTC. Looking up the rest from reference TRBV18 and TRBJ2-1 gives the full variable domain: NAGVMQNPRHLVRRRGQEARLRCSPMKGHSHVYWYRQLPEEGLKFMVYLQKENIIDESGMPKERFSAEFPKEGPSILRIQQVVRGDSAAYFCASSPPGLAIHNEQFFGPGTRLTVL.

This clone showed up just once. J is TRBJ2-1 and V is TRBV7-8; 8 bases match TRBD2. This CDR3 has 16 residues. Per germline, CDR1 SGHVS and CDR2 FQNEAQ. The V gene end was trimmed by 8 bases and the J gene end by 7 bases; junction bases not matched to a gene: 16. The CDR3 here is CASSSSGGGPVNEQFF. The CDR3 nucleotides are TGTGCCAGCTCTTCAAGCGGGGGCGGGCCAGTAAATGAGCAGTTCTTC.

V gene TRBV30 combines with J gene TRBJ1-2; 9 nucleotides align to TRBD1. With 5 bases clipped from V and 7 bases from J, the junction kept 5 bases outside the gene matches. Per germline, CDR1 GTSNPN and CDR2 SVGIG (reference sequence). The CDR3 runs 12 residues. The CDR3 reads CAWHRGLGGYTF. The CDR3 nucleotides are TGTGCCTGGCACAGGGGGCTCGGTGGCTACACCTTC. The full variable domain, in which reference TRBV30 and TRBJ1-2 provide the parts outside the CDR3, is SQTIHQWPATLVQPVGSPLSLECTVEGTSNPNLYWYRQAAGRGLQLLFYSVGIGQISSEVPQNLSASRPQDRQFILSSKKLLLSDSGFYLCAWHRGLGGYTFGSGTRLTVV.